Listed below are T cell receptor beta chains from one sample, sequenced in a study of immune evolution from preneoplasia to lung adenocarcinoma. Produced via immunoSEQ multiplex PCR; TCRdb's table is partial and in-frame only. Of 2,500 to 3,000 clones listed, approximately 80% are singletons. The sample consisted of FFPE adjacent normal lung tissue. Receptor source: a person aged 55-79 years with lung adenocarcinoma. Both conserved end residues are part of each CDR3. D genes are given only for firm matches. Rows may omit the clone size; those that give it use once, few, many or a size class.

clone_size j_call v_call d_call cdr3_aa cdr3_nt
NA TRBJ1-1 TRBV28 NA CASSLFASGTEAFF TGTGCCAGCAGTCTTTTTGCTTCCGGGACAGAAGCTTTCTTT
NA TRBJ2-1 TRBV15 TRBD1 CATSGTGLKAYNEQFF TGTGCCACTTCCGGGACAGGGTTGAAAGCCTACAATGAGCAGTTCTTC
NA TRBJ1-1 TRBV28 NA CASRQGLNTEAFF TGTGCCAGCAGACAGGGCTTGAACACTGAAGCTTTCTTT
NA TRBJ2-1 TRBV6-1 TRBD1 CASSEQTGGEQFF TGTGCCAGCAGTGAACAGACAGGGGGTGAGCAGTTCTTC
few TRBJ2-7 TRBV7-9 NA CASSLEGGPVGEQYF TGTGCCAGCAGCTTAGAAGGGGGGCCGGTTGGCGAGCAGTACTTC
NA TRBJ2-1 TRBV4-1 NA CASSQGPRDEQFF TGCGCCAGCAGCCAAGGCCCCAGGGACGAGCAGTTCTTC
once TRBJ2-1 TRBV7-6 TRBD2 CASSPGTSSTGQFF TGTGCCAGCAGCCCTGGGACTAGTTCCACGGGGCAGTTCTTC
NA TRBJ1-4 TRBV29-1 TRBD1 CSAQGGGNEKLFF TGCAGCGCGCAGGGGGGAGGTAATGAAAAACTGTTTTTT
NA TRBJ1-1 TRBV2 NA CASSAKQVNTEAFF TGTGCCAGCAGTGCGAAACAGGTGAACACTGAAGCTTTCTTT
NA TRBJ1-2 TRBV10-3 TRBD1 CAISDRGQGFNYGYTF TGTGCCATCAGTGATCGAGGACAGGGTTTTAACTATGGCTACACCTTC
NA TRBJ1-2 TRBV5-4 NA CASSREGLSYGYTF TGTGCCAGCAGCAGGGAGGGTTTGAGTTATGGCTACACCTTC
few TRBJ2-3 TRBV4-2 TRBD2 CASSQDWAGRSTDTQYF TGTGCCAGCAGCCAAGATTGGGCCGGGAGGAGCACAGATACGCAGTATTTT
NA TRBJ1-1 TRBV10-1 NA CASSESRYTEAFF TGCGCCAGCAGTGAGTCCAGGTACACTGAAGCTTTCTTT
NA TRBJ1-1 TRBV18 NA CASSPLTGEAFF TGTGCCAGCTCACCCTTAACCGGTGAAGCTTTCTTT
NA TRBJ1-1 TRBV5-1 NA CSSSLKTGSRTEAFF TGCTCCAGCAGCTTAAAAACAGGGAGTCGGACTGAAGCTTTCTTT
NA TRBJ2-3 TRBV28 NA CASSLFSADTQYF TGTGCCAGCAGTTTATTCAGCGCAGATACGCAGTATTTT
few TRBJ2-5 TRBV4-1 NA CASSQGTSPQYF TGCGCCAGCAGCCAAGGAACTAGTCCCCAGTACTTC